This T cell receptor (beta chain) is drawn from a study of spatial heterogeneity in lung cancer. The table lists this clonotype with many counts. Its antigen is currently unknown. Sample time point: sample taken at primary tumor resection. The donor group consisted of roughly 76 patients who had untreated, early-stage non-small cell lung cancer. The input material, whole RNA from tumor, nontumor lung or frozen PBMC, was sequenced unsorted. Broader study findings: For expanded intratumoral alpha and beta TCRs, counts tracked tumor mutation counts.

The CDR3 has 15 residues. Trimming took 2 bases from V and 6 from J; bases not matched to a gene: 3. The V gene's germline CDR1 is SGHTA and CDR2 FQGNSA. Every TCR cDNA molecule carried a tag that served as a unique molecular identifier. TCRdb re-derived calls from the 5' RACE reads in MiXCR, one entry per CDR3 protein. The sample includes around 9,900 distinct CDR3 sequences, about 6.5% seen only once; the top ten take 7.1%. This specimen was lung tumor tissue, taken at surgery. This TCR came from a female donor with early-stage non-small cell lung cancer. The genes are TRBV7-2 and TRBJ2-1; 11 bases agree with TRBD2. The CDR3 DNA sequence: TGTGCCAGCAGCTTAATAGCGGGAGGGCGCAATGAGCAGTTCTTC. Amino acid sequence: CASSLIAGGRNEQFF.